This TCR beta chain derives from a study of T cell repertoires in cytomegalovirus infection. Study background: Both a matching HLA type and CMV infection were indicated by public TCR beta signatures. Study-level points and caveats: It was HLA-C-restricted CMV-specific TCR beta clonotypes that dominated the response ex vivo. Cumulated frequencies of public TCR beta families served to identify carriers of CMV plus the relevant HLA.

The CDR3 is 14 residues long. CDR1 SGHDN and CDR2 FVKESK come from the germline V gene. TCRdb itself ran the reads through MiXCR, one entry per CDR3 protein. This table holds 500,000 or so distinct CDR3 sequences, approximately 15% found once. Note on this clonotype: What it binds is not known. At one of its ends the junction is not consistent with the germline gene, which may arise from a read error.

V and J are TRBV14 and TRBJ2-1; no reliable D call. Source material: CD8+ T cells from PBMCs. The sequence derives from a human donor in good health (CMV status not recorded). Some clones in this sample may be carry-over from other donors' samples. CDR3 DNA: TGTGCAAGCAGCCAAGATGAGCTGAGCAATGAGCAGTTCTTC. Protein: CASSQDELSNEQFF.